The 28 T cell receptor beta chains reported below all come from one sample, sequenced in a study of shared clonotypes between healthy human individuals. TCRdb keeps only in-frame clones here, not all; method: immunoSEQ multiplex PCR. The sample consists of about 470,000 clones, 70% to 80% of them appearing once. The specimen sequenced was PBMCs. These receptors were taken from a woman aged 40 to 49 in good health. Some clones in this sample may be carry-over from other donors' samples.

The chain has TRBV6-5 and TRBJ2-5, with 10 bases matching TRBD1. Germline CDR1 and CDR2: MNHEY and SVGAGI. The V segment lost 7 bases and the J segment 4 bases; nucleotides outside the gene matches: 9. This CDR3 region has 15 residues. The CDR3 DNA reads TGTGCCAGCACCGAAACGGGACAGGGGCGAGAGACCCAGTACTTC. Amino acids: CASTETGQGRETQYF.

This clone was picked up one time. The chain links TRBV7-6 to TRBJ2-7; the match to TRBD2 covers 7 bases. The CDR3 sequence is 14 residues long. The V segment lost 5 bases and the J segment 5 bases; nucleotides outside the gene matches: 9. Germline V gives CDR1 SGHVS, CDR2 FNYEAQ. Here the CDR3 reads CASSLGLEEDEQYF. In nucleotides, the CDR3 is TGTGCCAGCAGCCTTGGACTAGAGGAGGACGAGCAGTACTTC.

Notes on this clone: A read error may produce the germline difference seen at one junction end. V is TRBV10-1 and J is TRBJ2-4; no clear D gene. The CDR3 extends over 13 amino acids. CDR1 and CDR2 from the germline V gene are WNHNN and SYGVQD (reference sequence). The CDR3 coding sequence is TGCACCAGCTTGCCAGTAGCCAAAAACATTCAGTACTTC. As protein: CTSLPVAKNIQYF.

The chain combines TRBV2 with TRBJ1-1; tentatively, D is TRBD1 (5 bases). This CDR3 is built from 12 residues. The V end was cut by 6 bases, the J end by 7 bases, with 12 bases between. Germline CDR1 and CDR2: SNHLY and FYNNEI. CDR3 residues: CASRKGRNEAFF. The CDR3 nucleotides read TGTGCCAGCAGAAAGGGGCGAAATGAAGCTTTCTTT. The full variable domain, in which reference TRBV2 and TRBJ1-1 provide the parts outside the CDR3, is EPEVTQTPSHQVTQMGQEVILRCVPISNHLYFYWYRQILGQKVEFLVSFYNNEISEKSEIFDDQFSVERPDGSNFTLKIRSTKLEDSAMYFCASRKGRNEAFFGQGTRLTVV.

V and J are TRBV30 and TRBJ2-3; tentatively, D is TRBD2 (6 bases). CDR1 is GTSNPN and CDR2 is SVGIG in the germline V gene (reference sequence). Trimming took 4 bases from V and 1 from J, leaving 12 bases between them. The CDR3 has 14 residues. Here the CDR3 reads CAWTGTPGTDTQYF. CDR3 nucleotide sequence: TGTGCCTGGACCGGGACTCCCGGCACAGATACGCAGTATTTT. Complete variable domain (other parts from reference TRBV30 and TRBJ2-3): SQTIHQWPATLVQPVGSPLSLECTVEGTSNPNLYWYRQAAGRGLQLLFYSVGIGQISSEVPQNLSASRPQDRQFILSSKKLLLSDSGFYLCAWTGTPGTDTQYFGPGTRLTVL.

This clone was recorded a few times. The chain links TRBV18 to TRBJ2-1; TRBD1 aligns across 11 bases. V lost 3 bases, J lost 15 bases, and 10 bases stayed unmatched. This CDR3 region has 14 residues. In germline, CDR1 is KGHSH, CDR2 LQKENI. The CDR3 here is CASSPTDRGRRVFF. The CDR3 DNA is TGTGCCAGCTCACCCACGGACAGGGGGCGCAGAGTGTTCTTC.

This chain joins TRBV7-9 and TRBJ1-2; D gene uncertain. V lost 5 bases, J lost 5 bases, and 9 bases lay in between. The CDR3 spans 12 residues. CDR1 is SEHNR and CDR2 is FQNEAQ in the germline V gene (reference sequence). CDR3 nucleotides: TGTGCCAGCAGCCAGCGAGATTATGGCTACACCTTC. Protein product: CASSQRDYGYTF.

This clone appeared a few times. The rearrangement links TRBV7-9 to TRBJ1-1; TRBD1 is a possible D gene (5 bases). The CDR3 has 12 residues. CDR1 and CDR2 from the germline V gene are SEHNR and FQNEAQ (reference sequence). Trimming cost V 9 bases and J 4 bases, with 12 bases left between them. As DNA, the CDR3 is TGTGCCAGTACCAGGGATGGCACTGAAGCTTTCTTT. Translation: CASTRDGTEAFF.

This clone was recorded only once. The chain couples TRBV6-1 to TRBJ2-7; the D is unclear. The CDR3 sequence is 12 residues long. Germline-derived CDR1 and CDR2 are MNHNS and SASEGT. Deletions cut 7 bases from V and 4 bases from J, with 11 bases between. This CDR3 reads CASTPRRYEQYF. CDR3 in DNA: TGTGCCAGCACCCCCCGCCGTTACGAGCAGTACTTC.

The chain is built from TRBV7-2 and TRBJ2-7, with D perhaps matching TRBD2 (5 bases). The germline CDR1 and CDR2 sequences are SGHTA and FQGNSA. V was clipped by 5 bases and J by 3 bases, with 11 bases between them. This CDR3 spans 13 amino acids. In DNA form, the CDR3 reads TGTGCCAGCAGCCCCCAACTAGACTACGAGCAGTACTTC. Translating gives CASSPQLDYEQYF.

The genes are TRBV21-1 and TRBJ2-1; TRBD2 was called by the table and not checked on the DNA. TRBV21-1 is reported as a pseudogene. CDR3 length: 16 amino acids. CDR3 residues: CASSNEFERDYNEQFF. The CDR3 region has the DNA TGTGCCAGCAGCAACGAGTTCGAACGGGACTACAATGAGCAGTTCTTC.

The chain uses TRBV28 and TRBJ2-5, with 8 bases matching TRBD2. The last part of the DNA fits TRBJ2-7 better; the J call may be wrong. Per germline, CDR1 MDHEN and CDR2 SYDVKM. This CDR3 has 14 amino acids. CDR3 amino acids: CASSLRGGRLEQYF. CDR3 DNA: TGTGCCAGCAGTTTAAGGGGCGGGAGGCTCGAGCAGTACTTC.

V gene TRBV6-1 combines with J gene TRBJ2-4, with TRBD1 identical over 7 bases. Germline V gene sequence: CDR1 MNHNS, CDR2 SASEGT. The CDR3 is 19 amino acids. The trim removed 3 bases at V and 3 bases at J, leaving 17 bases unmatched. As DNA, the CDR3 is TGTGCCAGCAGTGAGGAGTCGGGGACAGTGCTTAGTGTCAAAAACATTCAGTACTTC. Translation: CASSEESGTVLSVKNIQYF.

The chain combines TRBV4-3 with TRBJ2-7, with 13 nucleotides matching TRBD2. The CDR3 has 15 amino acids. J lost 3 bases, V lost 1 base, and 0 bases had no gene match. The germline gives CDR1 LGHNA, CDR2 YSLEER. CDR3 DNA: TGCGCCAGCAGCCAAGGGACTAGCGGGGGCTACGAGCAGTACTTC. It specifies CASSQGTSGGYEQYF.

This clone was seen a single time. This chain joins TRBV6-5 and TRBJ1-4, with 12 bases identical to TRBD1. The V and J ends lost 6 bases and 7 bases, in that order; junction bases with no gene match: 6. CDR3 size: 15 residues. CDR1 is MNHEY and CDR2 is SVGAGI in the germline V gene. In DNA form, the CDR3 reads TGTGCCAGCAGCGATGGGACAGGGGGCTTTGAAAAACTGTTTTTT. Its translation: CASSDGTGGFEKLFF.

The gene calls are TRBV19 and TRBJ2-5, with 7 bases matching TRBD2. The CDR3 totals 15 residues. The trim removed 5 bases at V and 7 bases at J, leaving 13 bases unmatched. The germline CDR1 and CDR2 sequences are LNHDA and SQIVND (reference sequence). This chain's CDR3 is CASSPQRGLSGTQYF. CDR3 nucleotide sequence: TGTGCCAGTAGTCCCCAGCGGGGCCTCTCGGGGACCCAGTACTTC.

V gene TRBV10-2 combines with J gene TRBJ2-3; tentative D call: TRBD2 (5 bases). Germline V gene data show CDR1 as WSHSY and CDR2 as SAAADI. V lost 6 bases, J lost 2 bases, and 9 bases lay in between. This CDR3 is 13 amino acids long. CDR3 region: CASSAGNTDTQYF. CDR3 DNA: TGCGCCAGCAGCGCCGGGAACACAGATACGCAGTATTTT.

The chain uses TRBV7-2 and TRBJ2-2; 8 bases are shared with TRBD1. The germline CDR1 and CDR2 sequences are SGHTA and FQGNSA. The J segment lost 1 base and the V segment lost 10 bases, leaving 8 bases of the junction unmatched. The CDR3 has 15 residues. The CDR3 sequence: CATLTGAGNTGELFF. The CDR3, as DNA: TGTGCCACCCTGACAGGGGCGGGGAACACCGGGGAGCTGTTTTTT.

On this clone itself: This CDR3 is also generated by other DNA sequences in the sample. This sequence joins TRBV18 and TRBJ2-3; 11 positions agree with TRBD2. CDR1 and CDR2 from the germline V gene are KGHSH and LQKENI. The CDR3 sequence is 16 residues long. V shed 3 bases, J shed 0 bases, and the junction held 2 bases outside the gene matches. The CDR3 region is CASSPRTSGSTDTQYF. The DNA for the CDR3 is TGTGCCAGCTCACCCAGGACTAGCGGGAGCACAGATACGCAGTATTTT.

The chain couples TRBV19 to TRBJ1-5, with D possibly matching TRBD1 (5 bases). V lost 0 bases, J lost 5 bases, and 8 bases lay in between. The germline V gene encodes CDR1 LNHDA and CDR2 SQIVND (reference sequence). CDR3 size: 14 residues. Written as DNA, the CDR3 is TGTGCCAGTAGTATAGATGCCAGGGATCAGCCCCAGCATTTT. It codes for CASSIDARDQPQHF.

The gene calls are TRBV27 and TRBJ2-1; tentative D call: TRBD2 (5 bases). Germline V gene data show CDR1 as MNHEY and CDR2 as SMNVEV (reference sequence). The CDR3 loop spans 13 amino acids. V dropped 5 bases and J dropped 12 bases, with 17 bases sitting between them. This chain's CDR3 is CASSENVGRMQFF. The CDR3 DNA reads TGTGCCAGCAGTGAAAATGTAGGGAGAATGCAGTTCTTC.

This chain links TRBV5-1 with TRBJ2-1, with D perhaps matching TRBD1 (6 bases). V was cut by 2 bases and J by 4 bases, with 13 bases left in between. This CDR3 has 15 residues. Germline V CDR1 and CDR2: SGHRS, YFSETQ. CDR3 sequence: CASSFTGSGYNEQFF. Here the CDR3 DNA reads TGCGCCAGCAGCTTCACAGGGTCAGGATACAATGAGCAGTTCTTC.

The chain links TRBV7-6 to TRBJ2-5; D unclear. The V end was cut by 1 base, the J end by 2 bases, with 8 bases between. The CDR3 loop spans 14 amino acids. CDR1 SGHVS and CDR2 FNYEAQ come from the germline V gene. DNA of the CDR3: TGTGCCAGCAGCTTAGGCCCAGCTCAAGAGACCCAGTACTTC. This sequence encodes CASSLGPAQETQYF. The complete variable domain, with remaining parts taken from reference TRBV7-6 and TRBJ2-5, reads GAGVSQSPRYKVTKRGQDVALRCDPISGHVSLYWYRQALGQGPEFLTYFNYEAQQDKSGLPNDRFSAERPEGSISTLTIQRTEQRDSAMYRCASSLGPAQETQYFGPGTRLLVL.

The genes are TRBV7-6 and TRBJ2-5; 13 bases fit TRBD2. The J call may be incorrect, as the DNA end agrees better with TRBJ2-7. This CDR3 has 17 residues. Germline V gene sequence: CDR1 SGHVS, CDR2 FNYEAQ. The CDR3 sequence: CASSSGLAGVGSYEQYF. The CDR3, as DNA: TGTGCCAGCAGCTCCGGACTAGCGGGAGTTGGAAGCTACGAGCAGTACTTC.

The chain carries TRBV6-5 and TRBJ1-4, with a possible D match to TRBD1 (6 bases). The CDR3 loop spans 15 amino acids. Trimming pared 1 base from V and 8 bases from J, leaving 14 bases between. Germline V gene data show CDR1 as MNHEY and CDR2 as SVGAGI. CDR3 region: CASSYLTGGGEKLFF. Here the CDR3 DNA reads TGTGCCAGCAGTTACTTAACAGGAGGGGGGGAAAAACTGTTTTTT.

The chain couples TRBV7-2 to TRBJ1-5; D is perhaps TRBD1 (6 bases). Trimming took off 6 bases at V and 7 bases at J, with 16 bases between the two ends. Germline loops: CDR1 SGHTA, CDR2 FQGNSA. CDR3 length: 14 residues. The CDR3 protein is CASREGGSGQPQHF. CDR3 in DNA: TGTGCCAGCAGGGAGGGGGGCTCCGGGCAGCCCCAGCATTTT.

This clone was seen once. V gene TRBV29-1 combines with J gene TRBJ2-5; 7 nucleotides line up with TRBD2. The ends lost 4 bases at V and 4 bases at J; junction bases unmatched: 6. Germline CDR1 is SQVTM and CDR2 is ANQGSEA. There are 13 residues in the CDR3. The CDR3 DNA reads TGCAGCGTTGGCGGGAGTTCGGGAGAGACCCAGTACTTC. This gives the protein CSVGGSSGETQYF.

This clone appeared a single time. The chain joins TRBV2 to TRBJ2-3; 7 positions agree with TRBD1. V gave up 8 bases and J gave up 4 bases; unmatched junction bases: 6. The V gene's germline CDR1 is SNHLY and CDR2 FYNNEI. CDR3 length equals 13 residues. CDR3 residues: CASCRDRSDTQYF. In DNA, the CDR3 is TGTGCCAGCTGTAGGGACAGATCAGATACGCAGTATTTT.